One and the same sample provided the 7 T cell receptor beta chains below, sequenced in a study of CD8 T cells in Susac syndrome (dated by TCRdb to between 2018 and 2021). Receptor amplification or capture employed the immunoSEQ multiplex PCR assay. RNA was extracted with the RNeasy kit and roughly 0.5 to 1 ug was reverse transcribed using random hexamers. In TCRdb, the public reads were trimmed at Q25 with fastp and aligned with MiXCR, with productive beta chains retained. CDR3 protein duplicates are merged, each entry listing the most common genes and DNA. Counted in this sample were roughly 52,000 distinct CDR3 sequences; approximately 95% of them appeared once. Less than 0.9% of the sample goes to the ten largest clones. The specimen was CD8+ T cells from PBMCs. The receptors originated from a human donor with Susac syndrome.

The DNA of the CDR3 is TGTGCCAGCAGCGCAGACACCTCTAGCAATCAGCCCCAGCATTTT. Translating it yields CASSADTSSNQPQHF. The chain has TRBV7-6 and TRBJ1-5; D is ambiguous. The V gene's germline CDR1 is SGHVS and CDR2 FNYEAQ. This CDR3 is built from 15 residues. With 5 bases removed from V and 0 bases from J, the gap between germline ends came to 11 bases.

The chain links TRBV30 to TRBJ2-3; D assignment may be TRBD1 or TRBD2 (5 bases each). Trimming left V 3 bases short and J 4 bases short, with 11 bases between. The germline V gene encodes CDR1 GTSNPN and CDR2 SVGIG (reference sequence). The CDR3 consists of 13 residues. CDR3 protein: CAWRGQGPDTQYF. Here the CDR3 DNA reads TGTGCCTGGAGAGGGCAGGGACCAGATACGCAGTATTTT. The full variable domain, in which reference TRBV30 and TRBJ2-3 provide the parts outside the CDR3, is SQTIHQWPATLVQPVGSPLSLECTVEGTSNPNLYWYRQAAGRGLQLLFYSVGIGQISSEVPQNLSASRPQDRQFILSSKKLLLSDSGFYLCAWRGQGPDTQYFGPGTRLTVL.

CDR3 loop: CASSAPIKANYGYTF. CDR3 nucleotide sequence: TGTGCCAGCAGCGCGCCGATAAAAGCTAACTATGGCTACACCTTC. The chain has TRBV9 and TRBJ1-2; D is undetermined. The V and J ends lost 3 bases and 0 bases respectively, with 12 bases between them. The CDR3 runs to 15 residues. CDR1 is SGDLS and CDR2 is YYNGEE in the germline V gene.

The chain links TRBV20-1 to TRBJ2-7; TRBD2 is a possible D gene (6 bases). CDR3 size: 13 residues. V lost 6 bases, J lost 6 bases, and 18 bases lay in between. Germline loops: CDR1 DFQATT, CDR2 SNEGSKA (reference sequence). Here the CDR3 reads CSAAPGTGGEQYF. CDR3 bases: TGCAGTGCCGCTCCGGGGACCGGGGGCGAGCAGTACTTC.

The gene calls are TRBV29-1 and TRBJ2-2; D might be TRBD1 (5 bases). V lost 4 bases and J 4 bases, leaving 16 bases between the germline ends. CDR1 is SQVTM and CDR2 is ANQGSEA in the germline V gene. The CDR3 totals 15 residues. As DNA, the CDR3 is TGCAGCGTTGGGTCGACAGACTTAACCACCGGGGAGCTGTTTTTT. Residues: CSVGSTDLTTGELFF.

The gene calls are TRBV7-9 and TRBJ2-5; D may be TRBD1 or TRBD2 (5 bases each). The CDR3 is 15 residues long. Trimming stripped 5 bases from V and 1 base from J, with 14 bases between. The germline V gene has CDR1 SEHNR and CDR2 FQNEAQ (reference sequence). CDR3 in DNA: TGTGCCAGCAGCCCCCCCTCCGGGACCCAAGAGACCCAGTACTTC. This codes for CASSPPSGTQETQYF. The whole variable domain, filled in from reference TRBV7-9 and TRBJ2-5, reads DTGVSQNPRHKITKRGQNVTFRCDPISEHNRLYWYRQTLGQGPEFLTYFQNEAQLEKSRLLSDRFSAERPKGSFSTLEIQRTEQGDSAMYLCASSPPSGTQETQYFGPGTRLLVL.

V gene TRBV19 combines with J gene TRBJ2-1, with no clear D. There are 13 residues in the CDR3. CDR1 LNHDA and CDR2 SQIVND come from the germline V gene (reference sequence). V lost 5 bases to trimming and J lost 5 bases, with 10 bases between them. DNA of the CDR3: TGTGCCAGTAGTGCGAATTATGACAATGAGCAGTTCTTC. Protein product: CASSANYDNEQFF.